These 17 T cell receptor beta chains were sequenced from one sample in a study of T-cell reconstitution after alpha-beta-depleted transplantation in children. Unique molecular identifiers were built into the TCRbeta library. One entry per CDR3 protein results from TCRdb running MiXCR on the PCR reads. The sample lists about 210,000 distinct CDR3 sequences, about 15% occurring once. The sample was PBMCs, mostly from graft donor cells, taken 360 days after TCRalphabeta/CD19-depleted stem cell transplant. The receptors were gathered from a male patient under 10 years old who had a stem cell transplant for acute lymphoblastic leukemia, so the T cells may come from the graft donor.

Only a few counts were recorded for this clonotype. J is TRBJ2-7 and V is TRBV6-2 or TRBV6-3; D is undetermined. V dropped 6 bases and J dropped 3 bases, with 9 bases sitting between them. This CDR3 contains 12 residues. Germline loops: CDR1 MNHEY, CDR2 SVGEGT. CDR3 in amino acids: CASRQADYEQYF. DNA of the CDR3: TGTGCCAGCAGGCAGGCAGACTACGAGCAGTACTTC.

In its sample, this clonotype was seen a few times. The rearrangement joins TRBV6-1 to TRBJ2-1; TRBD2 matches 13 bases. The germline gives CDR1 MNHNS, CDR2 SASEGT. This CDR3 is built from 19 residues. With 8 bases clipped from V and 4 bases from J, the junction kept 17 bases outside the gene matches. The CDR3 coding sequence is TGTGCCAGCTCTTTGTACGGGACTGGGACTAGCGGGGTTTACAATGAGCAGTTCTTC. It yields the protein CASSLYGTGTSGVYNEQFF.

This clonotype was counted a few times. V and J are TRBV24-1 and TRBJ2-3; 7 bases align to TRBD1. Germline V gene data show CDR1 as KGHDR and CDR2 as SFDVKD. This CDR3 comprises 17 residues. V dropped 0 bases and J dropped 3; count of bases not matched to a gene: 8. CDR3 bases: TGTGCCACCAGTGATTTGCAAGGACAGGATCGAACAGATACGCAGTATTTT. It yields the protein CATSDLQGQDRTDTQYF.

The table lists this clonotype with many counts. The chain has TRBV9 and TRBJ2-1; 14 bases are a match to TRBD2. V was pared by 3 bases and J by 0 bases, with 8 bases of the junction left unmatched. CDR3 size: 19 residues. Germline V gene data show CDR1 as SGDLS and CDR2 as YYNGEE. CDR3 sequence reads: CASSESTSGGVSSYNEQFF. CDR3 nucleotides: TGTGCCAGCAGCGAGTCGACTAGCGGGGGGGTGAGCTCCTACAATGAGCAGTTCTTC.

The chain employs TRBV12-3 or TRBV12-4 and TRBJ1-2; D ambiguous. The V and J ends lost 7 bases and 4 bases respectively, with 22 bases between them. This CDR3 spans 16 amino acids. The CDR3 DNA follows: TGTGCCAGCACTAGACATTTCGGGTATCTCAGCTATGGCTACACCTTC. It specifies CASTRHFGYLSYGYTF.

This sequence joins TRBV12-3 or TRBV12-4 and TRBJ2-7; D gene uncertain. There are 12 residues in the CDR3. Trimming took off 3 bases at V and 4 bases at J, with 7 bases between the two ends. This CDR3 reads CASSFASYEQYF. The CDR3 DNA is TGTGCCAGCAGTTTCGCGAGTTACGAGCAGTACTTC.

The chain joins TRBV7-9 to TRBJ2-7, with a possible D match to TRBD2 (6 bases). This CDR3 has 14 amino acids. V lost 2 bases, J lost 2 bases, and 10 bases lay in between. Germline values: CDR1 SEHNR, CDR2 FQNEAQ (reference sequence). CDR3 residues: CASSLRRATYEQYF. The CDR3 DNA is TGTGCCAGCAGCTTACGGAGGGCTACCTACGAGCAGTACTTC.

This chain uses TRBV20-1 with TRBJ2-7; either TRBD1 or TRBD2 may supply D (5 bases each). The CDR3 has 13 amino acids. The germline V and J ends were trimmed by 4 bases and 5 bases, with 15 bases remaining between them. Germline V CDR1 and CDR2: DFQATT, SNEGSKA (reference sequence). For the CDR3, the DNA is TGCAGTGCTACTGCGCAGGGACCCCACGAGCAGTACTTC. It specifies CSATAQGPHEQYF.

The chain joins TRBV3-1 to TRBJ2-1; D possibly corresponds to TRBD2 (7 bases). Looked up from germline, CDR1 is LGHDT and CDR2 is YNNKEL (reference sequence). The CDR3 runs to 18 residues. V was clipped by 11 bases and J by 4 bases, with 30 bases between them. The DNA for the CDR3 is TGTGCCTTCTGTTTAGGGGCGGGGGCCCGCCCCGATTACAATGAGCAGTTCTTC. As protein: CAFCLGAGARPDYNEQFF.

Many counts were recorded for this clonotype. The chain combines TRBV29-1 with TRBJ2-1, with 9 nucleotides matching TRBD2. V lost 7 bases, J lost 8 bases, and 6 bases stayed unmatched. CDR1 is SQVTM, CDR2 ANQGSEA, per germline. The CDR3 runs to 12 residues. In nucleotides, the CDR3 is TGCAGCGAAGTAGCGGGGGCGGATGAGCAGTTCTTC. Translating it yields CSEVAGADEQFF.

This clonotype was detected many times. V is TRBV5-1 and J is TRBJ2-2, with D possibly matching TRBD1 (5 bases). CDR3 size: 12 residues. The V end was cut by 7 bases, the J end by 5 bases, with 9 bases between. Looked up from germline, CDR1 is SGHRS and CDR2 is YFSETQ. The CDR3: CASHSGTGELFF. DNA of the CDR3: TGCGCCAGCCATTCAGGGACCGGGGAGCTGTTTTTT.

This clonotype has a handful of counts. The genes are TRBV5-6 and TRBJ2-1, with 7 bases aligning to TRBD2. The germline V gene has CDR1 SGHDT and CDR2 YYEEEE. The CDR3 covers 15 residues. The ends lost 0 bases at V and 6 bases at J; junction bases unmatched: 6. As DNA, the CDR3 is TGTGCCAGCAGCTTGGGGGAGGGCCCTTCCAATGAGCAGTTCTTC. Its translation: CASSLGEGPSNEQFF.

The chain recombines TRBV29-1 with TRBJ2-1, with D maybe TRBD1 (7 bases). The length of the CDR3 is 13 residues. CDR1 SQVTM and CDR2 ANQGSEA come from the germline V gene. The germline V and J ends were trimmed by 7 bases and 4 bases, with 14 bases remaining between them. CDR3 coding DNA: TGCAGCGCAGGGGGGCCCTATTACAATGAGCAGTTCTTC. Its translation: CSAGGPYYNEQFF.

CDR3: CASSLNGRTVRMGGYTF. The CDR3 bases are TGTGCCAGCAGCTTAAACGGACGGACAGTCCGGATGGGTGGCTACACCTTC. This chain uses TRBV7-2 with TRBJ1-2; a possible D gene is TRBD1 (6 bases). CDR3 length: 17 amino acids. The ends were cut back, 2 bases at V and 7 bases at J, with 23 bases in the middle. CDR1 is SGHTA and CDR2 is FQGNSA in the germline V gene. The full variable domain, rest sourced from reference TRBV7-2 and TRBJ1-2, is GAGVSQSPSNKVTEKGKDVELRCDPISGHTALYWYRQSLGQGLEFLIYFQGNSAPDKSGLPSDRFSAERTGGSVSTLTIQRTQQEDSAVYLCASSLNGRTVRMGGYTFGSGTRLTVV.

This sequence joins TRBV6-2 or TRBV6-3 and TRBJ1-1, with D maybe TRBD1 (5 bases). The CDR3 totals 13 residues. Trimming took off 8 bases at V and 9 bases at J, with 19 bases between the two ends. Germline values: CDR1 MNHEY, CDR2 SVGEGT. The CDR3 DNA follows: TGTGCCAGCGTCCAGAACCAAGGGGAGAAAGCTTTCTTT. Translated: CASVQNQGEKAFF.

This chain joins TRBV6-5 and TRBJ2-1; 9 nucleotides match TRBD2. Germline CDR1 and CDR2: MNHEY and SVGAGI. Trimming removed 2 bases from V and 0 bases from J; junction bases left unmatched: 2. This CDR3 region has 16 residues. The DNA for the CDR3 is TGTGCCAGCAGTTACGGGCGGGGGGGCTCCTACAATGAGCAGTTCTTC. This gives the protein CASSYGRGGSYNEQFF.

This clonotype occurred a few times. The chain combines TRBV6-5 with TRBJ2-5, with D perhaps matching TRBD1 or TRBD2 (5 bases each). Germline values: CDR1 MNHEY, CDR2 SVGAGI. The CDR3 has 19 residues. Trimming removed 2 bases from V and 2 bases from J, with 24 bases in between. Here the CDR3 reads CASSYARDEGVQLQETQYF. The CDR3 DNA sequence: TGTGCCAGCAGTTACGCGAGGGATGAAGGGGTTCAGTTACAAGAGACCCAGTACTTC.